A selection of T cell receptor beta chains follows, all from one sample in a study of blood T cell repertoires in COVID-19. Assay used: immunoSEQ multiplex PCR; TCRdb lists only in-frame clones, some missing. Here the sample spans about 200,000 clones, nearly 90% being singletons. The sample was peripheral blood. These receptors were taken from a woman aged 40-49 years who had recovered from COVID-19. CDR3s include the opening cysteine and the closing phenylalanine or tryptophan. The D gene is left open where the match is weak. For some rows the clone size is stated as once, few or many, or as a class when expanded; others skip it.

D gene: TRBD2
clone size: NA
V gene: TRBV7-2
J gene: TRBJ2-3
CDR3 DNA: TGTGCCAGCAGCTTAGCAAGTGAGCGGGGGCCCACAGATACGCAGTATTTT
CDR3 protein: CASSLASERGPTDTQYF

D gene: NA
clone size: NA
V gene: TRBV30
J gene: TRBJ1-6
CDR3 DNA: TGTGCCTACGCCGTGGAGTCGAGCTCACCCCTCCACTTT
CDR3 protein: CAYAVESSSPLHF

D gene: TRBD2
clone size: NA
V gene: TRBV7-3
J gene: TRBJ2-2
CDR3 DNA: TGTGCCAGCAGCTTATTTTCCCGGGAGGACACCGGGGAGCTGTTTTTT
CDR3 protein: CASSLFSREDTGELFF

D gene: NA
clone size: NA
V gene: TRBV30
J gene: TRBJ2-7
CDR3 DNA: TGTGCCTGGAGTGTACTCGGCGGGGAGCAGTACTTC
CDR3 protein: CAWSVLGGEQYF

D gene: TRBD1
clone size: NA
V gene: TRBV7-9
J gene: TRBJ1-1
CDR3 DNA: TGTGCCAGCAGCCCGGGACAGCCGAAAGCTTTCTTT
CDR3 protein: CASSPGQPKAFF

D gene: TRBD2
clone size: NA
V gene: TRBV27
J gene: TRBJ2-1
CDR3 DNA: TGTGCCAGCAGTCCCCTAGCGGGGGGGGCCTCTCATGAGCAGTTCTTC
CDR3 protein: CASSPLAGGASHEQFF

D gene: TRBD2
clone size: once
V gene: TRBV3-1/TRBV3-2
J gene: TRBJ2-4
CDR3 DNA: TGTGCCAGCAGCCGGACTAGCGGGCCTATAGCCAAAAACATTCAGTACTTC
CDR3 protein: CASSRTSGPIAKNIQYF

D gene: NA
clone size: NA
V gene: TRBV20-1
J gene: TRBJ1-4
CDR3 DNA: TGCAGTGCTAGTCCCTTTGGGGGGAATGAAAAACTGTTTTTT
CDR3 protein: CSASPFGGNEKLFF

D gene: NA
clone size: NA
V gene: TRBV19
J gene: TRBJ2-4
CDR3 DNA: TGTGCCAGTAGTATAGGCCGGGGTGAGAAAAACATTCAGTACTTC
CDR3 protein: CASSIGRGEKNIQYF

D gene: TRBD2
clone size: NA
V gene: TRBV2
J gene: TRBJ2-1
CDR3 DNA: TGTGCCAGCAGCCCCGGACTAGCGGGGTACAATGAGCAGTTCTTC
CDR3 protein: CASSPGLAGYNEQFF

D gene: NA
clone size: NA
V gene: TRBV6-2/TRBV6-3
J gene: TRBJ2-2
CDR3 DNA: TGTGCCAGCAGTTACCCGCAGGTCTCCGGGGAGCTGTTTTTT
CDR3 protein: CASSYPQVSGELFF

D gene: TRBD2
clone size: NA
V gene: TRBV10-3
J gene: TRBJ2-5
CDR3 DNA: TGTGCCATCAGTGATTATAGCGGGAGTTTGGAGACCCAGTACTTC
CDR3 protein: CAISDYSGSLETQYF